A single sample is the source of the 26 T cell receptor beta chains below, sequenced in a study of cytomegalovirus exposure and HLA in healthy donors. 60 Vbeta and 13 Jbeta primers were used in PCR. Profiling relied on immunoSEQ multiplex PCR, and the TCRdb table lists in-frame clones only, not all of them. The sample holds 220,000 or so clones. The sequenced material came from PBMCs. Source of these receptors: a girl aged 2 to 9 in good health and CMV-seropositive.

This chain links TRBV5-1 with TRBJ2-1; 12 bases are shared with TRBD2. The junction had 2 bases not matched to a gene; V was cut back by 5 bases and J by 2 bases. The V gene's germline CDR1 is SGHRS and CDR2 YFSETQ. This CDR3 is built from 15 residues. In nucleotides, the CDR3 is TGCGCCAGCAGGCTAGCGGGAGGGCCCTACAATGAGCAGTTCTTC. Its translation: CASRLAGGPYNEQFF.

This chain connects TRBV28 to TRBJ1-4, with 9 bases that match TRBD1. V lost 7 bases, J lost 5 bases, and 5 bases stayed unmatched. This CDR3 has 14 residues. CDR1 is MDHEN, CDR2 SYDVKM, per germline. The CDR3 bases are TGTGCCAGCAACTCCGGGACAGGGAATGAAAAACTGTTTTTT. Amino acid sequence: CASNSGTGNEKLFF.

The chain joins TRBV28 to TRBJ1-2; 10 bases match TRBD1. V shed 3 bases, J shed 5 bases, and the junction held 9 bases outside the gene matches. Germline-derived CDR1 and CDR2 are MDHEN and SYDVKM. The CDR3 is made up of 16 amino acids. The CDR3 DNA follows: TGTGCCAGCAGTTTGGGACAGGGGCTTGACTGGTATGGCTACACCTTC. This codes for CASSLGQGLDWYGYTF.

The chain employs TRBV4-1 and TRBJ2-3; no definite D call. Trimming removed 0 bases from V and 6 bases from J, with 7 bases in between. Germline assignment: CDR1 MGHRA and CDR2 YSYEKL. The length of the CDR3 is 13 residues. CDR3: CASSQEEEDTQYF. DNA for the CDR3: TGCGCCAGCAGCCAAGAAGAAGAGGATACGCAGTATTTT.

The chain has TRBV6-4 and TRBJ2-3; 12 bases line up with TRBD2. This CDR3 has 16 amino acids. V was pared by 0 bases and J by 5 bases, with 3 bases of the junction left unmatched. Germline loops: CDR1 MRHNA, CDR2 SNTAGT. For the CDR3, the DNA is TGTGCCAGCAGTGACTCGCCTAGCGGGAGGGGAGATACGCAGTATTTT. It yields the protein CASSDSPSGRGDTQYF.

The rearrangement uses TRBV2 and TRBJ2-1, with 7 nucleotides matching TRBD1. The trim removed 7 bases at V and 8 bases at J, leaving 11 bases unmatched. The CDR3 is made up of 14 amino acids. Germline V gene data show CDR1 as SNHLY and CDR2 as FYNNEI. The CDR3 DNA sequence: TGTGCCAGCAAACAGGGGTTAGTCGTCCATGAGCAGTTCTTC. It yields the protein CASKQGLVVHEQFF.

CDR3 nucleotides: TGTGCCAGCAGTGAATTCGGTCCCCCCTACAATGAGCAGTTCTTC. This encodes CASSEFGPPYNEQFF. This sequence joins TRBV25-1 and TRBJ2-1, with D unclear. Germline V gives CDR1 MGHDK, CDR2 SYGVNS. V shed 1 base and J shed 2 bases, with 9 bases lying between them. The CDR3 consists of 15 residues.

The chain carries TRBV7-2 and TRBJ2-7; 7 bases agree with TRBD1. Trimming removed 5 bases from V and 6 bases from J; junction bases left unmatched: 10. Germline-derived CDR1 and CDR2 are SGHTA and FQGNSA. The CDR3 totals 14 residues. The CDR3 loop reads CASSPSGQQAEQYF. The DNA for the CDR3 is TGTGCCAGCAGCCCATCGGGACAGCAGGCCGAGCAGTACTTC.

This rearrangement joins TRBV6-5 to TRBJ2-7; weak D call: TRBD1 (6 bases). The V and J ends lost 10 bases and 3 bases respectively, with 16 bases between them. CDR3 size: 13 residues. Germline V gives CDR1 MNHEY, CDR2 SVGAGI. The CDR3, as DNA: TGTGCCATCGGACAGCCCGACAGCTACGAGCAGTACTTC. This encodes CAIGQPDSYEQYF.

CDR3 nucleotides: TGTGCCAGCAGCCCTCCCGGGAGGGCCGGCGAGCAGTACTTC. Translation: CASSPPGRAGEQYF. The V and J genes are TRBV7-9 and TRBJ2-7, with TRBD2 matching over 8 bases. Germline V CDR1 and CDR2: SEHNR, FQNEAQ (reference sequence). Trimming took 5 bases from V and 6 from J; bases not matched to a gene: 9. The CDR3 is 14 amino acids.

CDR3 residues: CASNGAGEVSEQYF. The CDR3 nucleotides are TGTGCCAGCAATGGAGCGGGAGAGGTTTCCGAGCAGTACTTC. This rearrangement joins TRBV28 to TRBJ2-7; 8 bases agree with TRBD2. The CDR3 is made up of 14 amino acids. V gave up 7 bases and J gave up 6 bases; unmatched junction bases: 11. Germline V gene sequence: CDR1 MDHEN, CDR2 SYDVKM.

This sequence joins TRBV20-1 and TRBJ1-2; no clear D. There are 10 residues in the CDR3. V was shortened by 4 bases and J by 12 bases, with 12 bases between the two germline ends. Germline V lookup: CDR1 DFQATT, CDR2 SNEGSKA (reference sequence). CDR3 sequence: CSATDAVHTF. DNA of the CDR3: TGCAGTGCTACCGACGCGGTCCACACCTTC.

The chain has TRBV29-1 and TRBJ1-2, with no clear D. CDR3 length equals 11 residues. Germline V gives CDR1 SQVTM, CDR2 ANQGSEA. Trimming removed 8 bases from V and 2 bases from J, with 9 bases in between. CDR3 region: CSFTENYGYTF. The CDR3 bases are TGCAGCTTTACAGAGAACTATGGCTACACCTTC.

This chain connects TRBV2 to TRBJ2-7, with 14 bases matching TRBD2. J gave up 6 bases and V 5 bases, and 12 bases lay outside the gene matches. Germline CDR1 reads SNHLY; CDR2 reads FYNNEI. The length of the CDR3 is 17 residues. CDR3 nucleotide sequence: TGTGCCAGCAGTAGACTAGCGGGAGGGTCAATCGGTCTCGAGCAGTACTTC. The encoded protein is CASSRLAGGSIGLEQYF.

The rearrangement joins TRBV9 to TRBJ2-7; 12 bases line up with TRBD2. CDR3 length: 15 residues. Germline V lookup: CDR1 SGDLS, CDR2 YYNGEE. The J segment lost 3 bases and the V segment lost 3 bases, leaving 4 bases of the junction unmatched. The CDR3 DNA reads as TGTGCCAGCAGCGAGACTAGCGGGAGCGTCTACGAGCAGTACTTC. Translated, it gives CASSETSGSVYEQYF. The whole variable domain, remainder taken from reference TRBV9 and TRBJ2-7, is DSGVTQTPKHLITATGQRVTLRCSPRSGDLSVYWYQQSLDQGLQFLIQYYNGEERAKGNILERFSAQQFPDLHSELNLSSLELGDSALYFCASSETSGSVYEQYFGPGTRLTVT.

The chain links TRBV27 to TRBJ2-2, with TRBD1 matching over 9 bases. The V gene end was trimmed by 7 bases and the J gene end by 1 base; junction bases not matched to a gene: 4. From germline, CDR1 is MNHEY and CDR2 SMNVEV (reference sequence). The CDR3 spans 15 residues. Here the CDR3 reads CASNRGQGNTGELFF. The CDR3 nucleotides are TGTGCCAGCAATAGGGGACAGGGGAACACCGGGGAGCTGTTTTTT.

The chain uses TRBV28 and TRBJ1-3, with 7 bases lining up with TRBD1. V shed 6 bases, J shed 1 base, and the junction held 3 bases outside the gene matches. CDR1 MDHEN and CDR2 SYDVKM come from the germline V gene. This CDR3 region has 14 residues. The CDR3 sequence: CASSLGQSGNTIYF. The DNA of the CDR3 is TGTGCCAGCAGCCTGGGACAGTCTGGAAACACCATATATTTT.

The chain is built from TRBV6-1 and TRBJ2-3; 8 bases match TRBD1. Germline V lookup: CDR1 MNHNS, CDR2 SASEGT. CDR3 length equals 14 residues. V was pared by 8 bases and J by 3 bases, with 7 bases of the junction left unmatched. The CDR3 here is CASCRQGATDTQYF. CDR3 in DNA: TGTGCCAGCTGTAGGCAGGGGGCTACAGATACGCAGTATTTT.

CDR3 DNA sequence: TGTGCCAGCAGCTACGGTTGGGAGGCGGGCCGCTCCTACGAGCAGTACTTC. Its protein is CASSYGWEAGRSYEQYF. This sequence joins TRBV28 and TRBJ2-7; D possibly corresponds to TRBD2 (6 bases). The CDR3 loop spans 17 amino acids. The germline gives CDR1 MDHEN, CDR2 SYDVKM. V was clipped by 6 bases and J by 0 bases, with 21 bases between them. The full variable domain, rest sourced from reference TRBV28 and TRBJ2-7, is DVKVTQSSRYLVKRTGEKVFLECVQDMDHENMFWYRQDPGLGLRLIYFSYDVKMKEKGDIPEGYSVSREKKERFSLILESASTNQTSMYLCASSYGWEAGRSYEQYFGPGTRLTVT.

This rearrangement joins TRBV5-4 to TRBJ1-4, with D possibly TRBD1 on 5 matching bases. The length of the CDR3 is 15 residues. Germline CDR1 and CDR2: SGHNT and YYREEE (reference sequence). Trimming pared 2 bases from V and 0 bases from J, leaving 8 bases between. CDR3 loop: CASSLDSATNEKLFF. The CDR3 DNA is TGTGCCAGCAGCTTAGACAGCGCAACTAATGAAAAACTGTTTTTT.

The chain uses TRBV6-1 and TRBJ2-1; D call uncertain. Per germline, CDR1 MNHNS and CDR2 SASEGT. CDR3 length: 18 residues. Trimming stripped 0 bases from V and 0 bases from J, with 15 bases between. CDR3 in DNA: TGTGCCAGCAGTGAAGCGCTTCCGGGTCCTAGCTCCTACAATGAGCAGTTCTTC. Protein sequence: CASSEALPGPSSYNEQFF.

CDR3 protein: CASSLWDRAYEQYF. The CDR3 coding sequence is TGTGCCAGCAGCTTATGGGACAGGGCCTACGAGCAGTACTTC. The V call is TRBV7-9, the J call TRBJ2-7; 9 bases line up with TRBD1. The CDR3 runs to 14 residues. Germline CDR1 is SEHNR and CDR2 is FQNEAQ (reference sequence). Unmatched junction bases numbered 1, after V lost 2 bases and J lost 2 bases.

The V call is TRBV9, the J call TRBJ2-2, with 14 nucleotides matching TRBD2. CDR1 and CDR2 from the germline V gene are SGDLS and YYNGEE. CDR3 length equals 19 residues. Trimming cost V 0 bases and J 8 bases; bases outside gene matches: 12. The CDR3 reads CASSVGVGGLAGDLGELFF. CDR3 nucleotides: TGTGCCAGCAGCGTAGGTGTTGGGGGACTAGCGGGAGATCTTGGGGAGCTGTTTTTT.

For the CDR3, the DNA is TGTGCCAGCAGCACCCGGGGGAGGGCCGGTGACAATGAGCAGTTCTTC. This gives the protein CASSTRGRAGDNEQFF. V and J are TRBV5-4 and TRBJ2-1; 7 bases align to TRBD2. CDR3 size: 16 residues. Germline V gene data show CDR1 as SGHNT and CDR2 as YYREEE (reference sequence). V gave up 4 bases and J gave up 5 bases; unmatched junction bases: 12.

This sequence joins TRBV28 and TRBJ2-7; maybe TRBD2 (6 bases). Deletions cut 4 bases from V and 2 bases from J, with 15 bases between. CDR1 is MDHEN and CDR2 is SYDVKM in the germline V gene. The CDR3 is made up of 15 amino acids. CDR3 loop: CASSSLRGIPYEQYF. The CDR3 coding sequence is TGTGCCAGCAGTTCTTTACGCGGGATCCCCTACGAGCAGTACTTC.

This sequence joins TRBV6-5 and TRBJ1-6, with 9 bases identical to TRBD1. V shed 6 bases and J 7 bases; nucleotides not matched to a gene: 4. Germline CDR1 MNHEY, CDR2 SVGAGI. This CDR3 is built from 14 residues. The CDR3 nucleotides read TGTGCCAGCAGCCGGACAGGGGAAAATTCACCCCTCCACTTT. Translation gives CASSRTGENSPLHF.